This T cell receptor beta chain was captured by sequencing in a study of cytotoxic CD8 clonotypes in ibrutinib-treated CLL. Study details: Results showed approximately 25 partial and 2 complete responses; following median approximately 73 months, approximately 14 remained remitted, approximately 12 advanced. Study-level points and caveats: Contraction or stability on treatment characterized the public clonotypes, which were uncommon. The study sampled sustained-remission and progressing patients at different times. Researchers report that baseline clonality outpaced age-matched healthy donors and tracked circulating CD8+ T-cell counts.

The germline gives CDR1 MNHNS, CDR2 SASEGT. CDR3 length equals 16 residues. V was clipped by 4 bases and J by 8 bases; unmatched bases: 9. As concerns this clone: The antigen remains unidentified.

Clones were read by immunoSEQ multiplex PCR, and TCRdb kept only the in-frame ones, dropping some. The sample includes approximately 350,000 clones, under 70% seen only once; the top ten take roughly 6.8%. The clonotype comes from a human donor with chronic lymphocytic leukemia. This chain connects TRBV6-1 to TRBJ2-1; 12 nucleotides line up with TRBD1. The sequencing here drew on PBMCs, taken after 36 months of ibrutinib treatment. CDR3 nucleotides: TGTGCCAGCAGTGGCCGGGACAGGGGGCGCGTCGATGAGCAGTTCTTC. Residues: CASSGRDRGRVDEQFF.